The clone carrying this TCR beta chain was detected a few times. Its target is unknown. This sample stems from a study of OX40 agonist ivuxolimab in advanced cancers. Looking at the study overall: A male proportion of about 80% was recorded, with mean age approximately 56 years and range about 23 to 80. Regarding the study as a whole: It was also the case that some nonresponders had low normalized T-cell clonal expansion.

The V gene lost 4 bases and the J gene lost 2 bases, with 7 bases spanning the gap. The CDR3 contains 13 residues. Germline values: CDR1 SGHRS, CDR2 YFSETQ. Assay: immunoSEQ multiplex PCR; the TCRdb copy retains only in-frame clones and omits some. The sample includes under 95,000 clones, over 65% of them seen just once. The sample was CD4+ or CD8+ T cells sorted from blood, taken in a trial of the OX40 agonist ivuxolimab. The sequence was collected from an adult with an advanced solid tumor such as melanoma, head and neck, liver or kidney cancer. This sequence joins TRBV5-1 and TRBJ1-5; no firm D call. The CDR3 region has the DNA TGCGCCAGCAGCCAAAGTGGCAATCAGCCCCAGCATTTT. Its protein product is CASSQSGNQPQHF. Looking up the rest from reference TRBV5-1 and TRBJ1-5 gives the full variable domain: KAGVTQTPRYLIKTRGQQVTLSCSPISGHRSVSWYQQTPGQGLQFLFEYFSETQRNKGNFPGRFSGRQFSNSRSEMNVSTLELGDSALYLCASSQSGNQPQHFGDGTRLSIL.